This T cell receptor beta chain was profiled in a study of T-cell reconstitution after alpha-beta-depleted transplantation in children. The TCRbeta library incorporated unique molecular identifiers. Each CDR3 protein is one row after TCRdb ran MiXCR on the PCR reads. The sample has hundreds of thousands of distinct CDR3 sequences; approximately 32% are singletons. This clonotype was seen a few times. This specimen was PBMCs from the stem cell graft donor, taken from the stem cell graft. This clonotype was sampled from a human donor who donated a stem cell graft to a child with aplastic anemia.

The CDR3 DNA follows: TGTGCCAGCAGCCCCGCCGGGACAGTGAACTATGGCTACACCTTC. Translated, it gives CASSPAGTVNYGYTF. The V and J genes are TRBV7-9 and TRBJ1-2, with 7 bases aligning to TRBD1. CDR3 length equals 15 residues. V trimming: 5 bases; J trimming: 2 bases; junction bases outside the gene matches: 8. The germline V gene has CDR1 SEHNR and CDR2 FQNEAQ (reference sequence).